This entry lists 2 T cell receptor beta chains sequenced from one sample in a study of cytomegalovirus exposure and HLA in healthy donors. The primer mix had 60 Vbeta and 13 Jbeta primers. The data were produced by immunoSEQ multiplex PCR, yet TCRdb's version contains in-frame clones alone and is incomplete. In the table there are about 170,000 clones, about 76% of which are singletons. The sample was PBMCs. The receptors stem from a woman between 18 and 30 years old in good health and CMV-seropositive.

This clone was observed a single time. This sequence joins TRBV2 and TRBJ2-7, with D possibly being TRBD1 (6 bases). Trimming removed 5 bases from V and 1 base from J, with 12 bases in between. CDR3 length equals 14 residues. Germline CDR1 is SNHLY and CDR2 is FYNNEI. The CDR3, as DNA: TGTGCCAGCAGTCGTCAGGGGCTGTCCTACGAGCAGTACTTC. It encodes CASSRQGLSYEQYF.

The V gene is TRBV4-3, the J gene TRBJ2-3; 8 nucleotides match TRBD1. CDR3 length: 17 residues. V dropped 1 base and J dropped 2; count of bases not matched to a gene: 8. Germline V gene sequence: CDR1 LGHNA, CDR2 YSLEER. CDR3 protein: CASSQGPGTGATDTQYF. The CDR3 DNA reads TGCGCCAGCAGCCAAGGCCCCGGGACAGGCGCCACAGATACGCAGTATTTT.